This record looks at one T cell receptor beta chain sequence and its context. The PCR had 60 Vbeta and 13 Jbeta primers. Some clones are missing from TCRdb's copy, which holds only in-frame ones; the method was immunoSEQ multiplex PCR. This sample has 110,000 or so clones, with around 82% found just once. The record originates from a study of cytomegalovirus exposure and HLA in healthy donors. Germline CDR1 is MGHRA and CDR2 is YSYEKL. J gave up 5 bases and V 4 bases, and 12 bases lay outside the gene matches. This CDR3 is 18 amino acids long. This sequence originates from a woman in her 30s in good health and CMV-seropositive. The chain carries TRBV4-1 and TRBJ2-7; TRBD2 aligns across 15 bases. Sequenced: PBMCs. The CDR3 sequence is CASSPGGLAGGRTDEQYF. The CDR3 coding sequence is TGCGCCAGCAGCCCCGGGGGACTAGCGGGGGGACGCACTGACGAGCAGTACTTC.